The rows below give T cell receptor beta chains drawn from one sample of a study of T cells in Graves' hyperthyroidism and ophthalmopathy. TCRdb analysed the multiplex PCR reads with MiXCR anew, one entry per CDR3 protein. Among some 550,000 distinct CDR3 sequences listed, less than 25% were seen once. What was sequenced was blood. The receptor source for this set is a man between 18 and 29 years old with Graves' hyperthyroidism. Both conserved end residues are part of each CDR3. Each record gives: J gene, clone size, D gene, V gene, CDR3 protein, CDR3 DNA. A D gene is named only where the DNA matches it firmly. A clone size is listed for some rows: how often the clone was seen (once, few, many), or a class if it is expanded.

j_gene: TRBJ2-5
abundance: many
d_gene: .
v_gene: TRBV6-1
CDR3aa: CASSETRTQYF
CDR3nt: TGTGCCAGCAGTGAAACAAGGACCCAGTACTTC

j_gene: TRBJ2-5
abundance: .
d_gene: TRBD2
v_gene: TRBV28
CDR3aa: CASNPTRGLGGETQYF
CDR3nt: TGTGCCAGCAACCCCACGAGAGGACTGGGGGGGGAGACCCAGTACTTC

j_gene: TRBJ1-1
abundance: few
d_gene: .
v_gene: TRBV3-1
CDR3aa: CASSYTGAGAEAFF
CDR3nt: TGTGCCAGCAGCTACACCGGGGCCGGGGCTGAAGCTTTCTTT

j_gene: TRBJ2-5
abundance: many
d_gene: .
v_gene: TRBV18
CDR3aa: CASSPSGKETQYF
CDR3nt: TGTGCCAGCTCACCAAGTGGGAAAGAGACCCAGTACTTC

j_gene: TRBJ2-5
abundance: few
d_gene: TRBD2
v_gene: TRBV4-1
CDR3aa: CASSPIAGGQIETQYF
CDR3nt: TGCGCCAGCAGCCCTATAGCGGGGGGGCAGATAGAGACCCAGTACTTC

j_gene: TRBJ2-4
abundance: many
d_gene: .
v_gene: TRBV30
CDR3aa: CAWSVTSFGFDIQYF
CDR3nt: TGTGCCTGGAGTGTAACTAGCTTCGGGTTCGACATTCAGTACTTC

j_gene: TRBJ2-2
abundance: many
d_gene: .
v_gene: TRBV12-3/TRBV12-4
CDR3aa: CASSSLDSPGRYGELFF
CDR3nt: TGTGCCAGCAGTTCTTTAGACAGCCCAGGGCGTTACGGGGAGCTGTTTTTT

j_gene: TRBJ1-1
abundance: many
d_gene: .
v_gene: TRBV29-1
CDR3aa: CSVESLGGGNTEAFF
CDR3nt: TGCAGCGTTGAATCCCTTGGCGGGGGGAACACTGAAGCTTTCTTT

j_gene: TRBJ1-1
abundance: many
d_gene: .
v_gene: TRBV15
CDR3aa: CATSREMEAAEAFF
CDR3nt: TGTGCCACCAGCAGAGAAATGGAGGCGGCTGAAGCTTTCTTT

j_gene: TRBJ2-5
abundance: many
d_gene: TRBD2
v_gene: TRBV11-1
CDR3aa: CASSLARGLAGGPEETQYF
CDR3nt: TGTGCCAGCAGCTTAGCGAGGGGACTAGCGGGGGGCCCAGAAGAGACCCAGTACTTC

j_gene: TRBJ1-1
abundance: many
d_gene: .
v_gene: TRBV7-3
CDR3aa: CASSPPNGGNTEAFF
CDR3nt: TGTGCCAGCAGCCCACCGAATGGAGGGAACACTGAAGCTTTCTTT

j_gene: TRBJ2-2
abundance: few
d_gene: TRBD2
v_gene: TRBV5-1
CDR3aa: CASSRTLAGSNTGELFF
CDR3nt: TGCGCCAGCAGCCGGACCCTAGCGGGGTCGAACACCGGGGAGCTGTTTTTT

j_gene: TRBJ2-5
abundance: many
d_gene: TRBD1
v_gene: TRBV3-1
CDR3aa: CASSQIQGPETQYF
CDR3nt: TGTGCCAGCAGCCAAATACAGGGGCCAGAGACCCAGTACTTC

j_gene: TRBJ2-1
abundance: .
d_gene: TRBD2
v_gene: TRBV7-9
CDR3aa: CASSGLAGASYNEQFF
CDR3nt: TGTGCCAGCAGCGGACTAGCGGGGGCCTCCTACAATGAGCAGTTCTTC

j_gene: TRBJ1-2
abundance: few
d_gene: .
v_gene: TRBV12-3/TRBV12-4
CDR3aa: CASSPRTASYGYTF
CDR3nt: TGTGCCAGCAGTCCCCGGACAGCGAGCTATGGCTACACCTTC

j_gene: TRBJ1-1
abundance: .
d_gene: TRBD1
v_gene: TRBV6-2/TRBV6-3
CDR3aa: CASRTGIRAEAFF
CDR3nt: TGTGCCAGCAGGACAGGGATTCGCGCTGAAGCTTTCTTT